This passage covers 8 T cell receptor beta chains from one sample sequenced in a study of Ad26.COV2.S vaccination and SARS-CoV-2 variants. This sample's treatment: about 20 received Ad26.COV2.S at low or high dose, single or two shots; 5 received placebo; per-sample allocation not given. Specimens were obtained on day 63 following the first vaccine or placebo injection. Sequenced by immunoSEQ multiplex PCR; TCRdb stores in-frame clones only, minus some. The sample includes around 270,000 clones, around 88% seen only once; the top ten take 2.9%. Sequencing was performed on peripheral blood, taken in a trial of Ad26.COV2.S vaccine versus placebo. These receptors all stem from a person aged 18 to 65 who received the Ad26.COV2.S COVID-19 vaccine or a placebo.

V and J are TRBV2 and TRBJ1-5; no clear D gene. Germline V gives CDR1 SNHLY, CDR2 FYNNEI. Trimming stripped 6 bases from V and 0 bases from J, with 12 bases between. This CDR3 is 15 amino acids long. CDR3 amino acids: CASRPGRNSNQPQHF. The CDR3 DNA reads as TGTGCCAGCAGACCCGGACGGAATAGCAATCAGCCCCAGCATTTT.

The CDR3 here is CASSPGFTNQPQHF. CDR3 nucleotide sequence: TGTGCCAGCTCACCAGGTTTCACCAATCAGCCCCAGCATTTT. The V call is TRBV18, the J call TRBJ1-5; D gene unclear. This CDR3 has 14 amino acids. CDR1 KGHSH and CDR2 LQKENI come from the germline V gene. Trimming cost V 2 bases and J 3 bases, with 8 bases left between them.

The CDR3 DNA sequence: TGTGCCAGTAGTGGGCAGGGCTATGGCTACACCTTC. Translated, it gives CASSGQGYGYTF. The chain carries TRBV19 and TRBJ1-2; D might be TRBD1 (5 bases). The CDR3 is made up of 12 amino acids. V was shortened by 5 bases and J by 4 bases, with 8 bases between the two germline ends. From germline, CDR1 is LNHDA and CDR2 SQIVND (reference sequence).

This chain joins TRBV7-3 and TRBJ2-1, with TRBD1 identical over 11 bases. Germline assignment: CDR1 SGHTA and CDR2 FQGTGA. This CDR3 comprises 14 residues. J lost 10 bases, V lost 3 bases, and 5 bases had no gene match. DNA for the CDR3: TGTGCCAGCAGCTTCGGACAGGGGGCAGGCGAGCAGTTCTTC. Protein product: CASSFGQGAGEQFF.

CDR3 sequence reads: CASSVSMGTEAFF. In nucleotides, the CDR3 is TGTGCCAGCAGCGTATCTATGGGCACTGAAGCTTTCTTT. The chain links TRBV9 to TRBJ1-1; D unclear. The germline V and J ends were trimmed by 1 base and 4 bases, with 8 bases remaining between them. Per germline, CDR1 SGDLS and CDR2 YYNGEE. This CDR3 has 13 residues.

The chain joins TRBV7-2 to TRBJ2-5, with unresolved D. The CDR3 loop spans 14 amino acids. Between the trimmed V and J ends, which lost 4 bases and 4 bases, there was a span of 13 bases. The germline gives CDR1 SGHTA, CDR2 FQGNSA. The CDR3 protein is CASSWIGNRETQYF. The CDR3 DNA sequence: TGTGCCAGCAGCTGGATAGGGAACCGAGAGACCCAGTACTTC.

V usage is TRBV27 and J usage is TRBJ1-5, with a tentative D call TRBD1 (6 bases). V was cut by 0 bases and J by 5 bases, with 11 bases left in between. The CDR3 sequence is 15 residues long. The germline V gene encodes CDR1 MNHEY and CDR2 SMNVEV (reference sequence). Here the CDR3 reads CASSLSYRADQPQHF. CDR3 sequence (DNA): TGTGCCAGCAGTTTATCATACAGGGCCGATCAGCCCCAGCATTTT.

The chain is built from TRBV7-2 and TRBJ1-5; D is ambiguous. The CDR3 contains 12 residues. Trimming stripped 3 bases from V and 6 bases from J, with 6 bases between. Germline V CDR1 and CDR2: SGHTA, FQGNSA. The DNA of the CDR3 is TGTGCCAGCAGCTTGGGTGGTCAGCCCCAGCATTTT. Residues: CASSLGGQPQHF. The complete variable domain, with remaining parts taken from reference TRBV7-2 and TRBJ1-5, reads GAGVSQSPSNKVTEKGKDVELRCDPISGHTALYWYRQSLGQGLEFLIYFQGNSAPDKSGLPSDRFSAERTGGSVSTLTIQRTQQEDSAVYLCASSLGGQPQHFGDGTRLSIL.